These T cell receptor beta chains were read from a single sample in a study of T cell responses to AZD1222 COVID-19 vaccine. Some clones are missing from TCRdb's copy, which holds only in-frame ones; the method was immunoSEQ multiplex PCR. The sample lists 40,000 or so clones; approximately 88% were seen once. Material: peripheral blood, obtained 28 days after the second AZD1222 dose. These receptors were collected from an adult who received the AZD1222 COVID-19 vaccine. Each CDR3 is given with its conserved first and last residue. Each record gives: V gene, D gene, J gene, clone size, CDR3 DNA, CDR3 protein. D genes are given only for firm matches. A row's size may be missing; if present it is once, few, many or a size class.

v_gene: TRBV5-1; d_gene: -; j_gene: TRBJ1-6; abundance: -; CDR3nt: TGCGCCAGCAACAGGGATGGGGACTCACCCCTCCACTTT; CDR3aa: CASNRDGDSPLHF
v_gene: TRBV6-4; d_gene: -; j_gene: TRBJ1-2; abundance: -; CDR3nt: TGTGCCAGCAGTGACTCGGGGGGCGGAGGCTACACCTTC; CDR3aa: CASSDSGGGGYTF
v_gene: TRBV5-5; d_gene: -; j_gene: TRBJ1-1; abundance: -; CDR3nt: TGTGCCAGCAGCTTGGCCCCAGTCATGAACACTGAAGCTTTCTTT; CDR3aa: CASSLAPVMNTEAFF
v_gene: TRBV15; d_gene: -; j_gene: TRBJ1-2; abundance: few; CDR3nt: TGTGCCACACAAGGGGACTATGGCTACACCTTC; CDR3aa: CATQGDYGYTF
v_gene: TRBV9; d_gene: TRBD1; j_gene: TRBJ2-1; abundance: -; CDR3nt: TGTGCCAGCAGCATCCGGGACAGATACAATGAGCAGTTCTTC; CDR3aa: CASSIRDRYNEQFF
v_gene: TRBV9; d_gene: -; j_gene: TRBJ1-6; abundance: -; CDR3nt: TGTGCCAGCAGCGTAGGGGGGATCTCGGCCCTCCACTTT; CDR3aa: CASSVGGISALHF
v_gene: TRBV6-2/TRBV6-3; d_gene: -; j_gene: TRBJ1-1; abundance: -; CDR3nt: TGTGCCAGCAGCCCATTAGTAGGGTACACTGAAGCTTTCTTT; CDR3aa: CASSPLVGYTEAFF
v_gene: TRBV7-3; d_gene: TRBD2; j_gene: TRBJ2-3; abundance: -; CDR3nt: TGTGCCAGCAGCTTACTAGCGGGGTACACAGATACGCAGTATTTT; CDR3aa: CASSLLAGYTDTQYF
v_gene: TRBV9; d_gene: -; j_gene: TRBJ2-1; abundance: -; CDR3nt: TGTGCCAGCAGCGTATTACAGTTCAATGAGCAGTTCTTC; CDR3aa: CASSVLQFNEQFF
v_gene: TRBV3-1/TRBV3-2; d_gene: -; j_gene: TRBJ1-6; abundance: -; CDR3nt: TGTGCCAGCAGCCAAGATCGAGGGGGAAGCGTAAATAATTCACCCCTCCACTTT; CDR3aa: CASSQDRGGSVNNSPLHF
v_gene: TRBV15; d_gene: -; j_gene: TRBJ1-2; abundance: -; CDR3nt: TGTGCCACCAGCTCGGGCCAGGTTCCCTTTACGAGATATGGCTACACCTTC; CDR3aa: CATSSGQVPFTRYGYTF
v_gene: TRBV12-3/TRBV12-4; d_gene: -; j_gene: TRBJ2-7; abundance: -; CDR3nt: TGTGCCAGCAGTTTGAAGGAGGGCTACGAGCAGTACTTC; CDR3aa: CASSLKEGYEQYF
v_gene: TRBV2; d_gene: -; j_gene: TRBJ2-2; abundance: -; CDR3nt: TGTGCCAGCAGTGAAGGGCAGGGGTACACCGGGGAGCTGTTTTTT; CDR3aa: CASSEGQGYTGELFF
v_gene: TRBV7-2; d_gene: -; j_gene: TRBJ1-1; abundance: -; CDR3nt: TGTGCCAGCAGCTTAGCCACAGGGAGCTTCACTGAAGCTTTCTTT; CDR3aa: CASSLATGSFTEAFF
v_gene: TRBV24-1; d_gene: -; j_gene: TRBJ2-3; abundance: -; CDR3nt: TGTGCCACCAGTGACAGGGGGAGGCCAGATACGCAGTATTTT; CDR3aa: CATSDRGRPDTQYF
v_gene: TRBV13; d_gene: -; j_gene: TRBJ1-5; abundance: -; CDR3nt: TGTGCCAGCAGCTTCGGCAATCAGCCCCAGCATTTT; CDR3aa: CASSFGNQPQHF
v_gene: TRBV6-5; d_gene: -; j_gene: TRBJ1-6; abundance: -; CDR3nt: TGTGCCAGCAGCCTGGTCGGGGGTACGGCACCCCTCCACTTT; CDR3aa: CASSLVGGTAPLHF
v_gene: TRBV19; d_gene: -; j_gene: TRBJ1-2; abundance: -; CDR3nt: TGTGCCAGTAGTATGGCCGGGACCTATGGCTACACCTTC; CDR3aa: CASSMAGTYGYTF
v_gene: TRBV28; d_gene: -; j_gene: TRBJ1-4; abundance: -; CDR3nt: TGTGCCAGCAGTTTAGGCAGTTTTGGTGAAAAACTGTTTTTT; CDR3aa: CASSLGSFGEKLFF
v_gene: TRBV7-2; d_gene: TRBD2; j_gene: TRBJ2-7; abundance: -; CDR3nt: TGTGCCAGCAGACGCGGGAGGACAGAGCTCTACGAGCAGTACTTC; CDR3aa: CASRRGRTELYEQYF
v_gene: TRBV5-8; d_gene: -; j_gene: TRBJ1-2; abundance: -; CDR3nt: TGTGCCAGCAGCTTGAAGAATAGGGGCGGACGCTATGGCTACACCTTC; CDR3aa: CASSLKNRGGRYGYTF
v_gene: TRBV27; d_gene: -; j_gene: TRBJ2-3; abundance: -; CDR3nt: TGTGCCAGCAGTTTACGGGGACCGCGCACAGATACGCAGTATTTT; CDR3aa: CASSLRGPRTDTQYF
v_gene: TRBV2; d_gene: -; j_gene: TRBJ2-7; abundance: -; CDR3nt: TGTGCCAGCACGGACTACAGGGGCGAGCAGTACTTC; CDR3aa: CASTDYRGEQYF
v_gene: TRBV7-9; d_gene: -; j_gene: TRBJ2-7; abundance: -; CDR3nt: TGTGCCAGCAGCTTTGGGACCGAATCCTACGAGCAGTACTTC; CDR3aa: CASSFGTESYEQYF
v_gene: TRBV21-1; d_gene: -; j_gene: TRBJ2-1; abundance: -; CDR3nt: TGTGCCAGCAGCAATTTCGGCAGGGACTCCTACAATGAGCAGTTCTTC; CDR3aa: CASSNFGRDSYNEQFF
v_gene: TRBV4-1; d_gene: -; j_gene: TRBJ2-5; abundance: -; CDR3nt: TGCGCCAGCAGCGCGAGGGAAGAGACCCAGTACTTC; CDR3aa: CASSAREETQYF
v_gene: TRBV7-8; d_gene: TRBD1; j_gene: TRBJ2-7; abundance: -; CDR3nt: TGTGCCAGCAGCCTACAACATCCGGGACAGGGGGCTTACGAGCAGTACTTC; CDR3aa: CASSLQHPGQGAYEQYF
v_gene: TRBV3-1/TRBV3-2; d_gene: TRBD1; j_gene: TRBJ2-5; abundance: -; CDR3nt: TGTGCCAGCTCGACGCCCGGGACAGGGGCACCTAGGGAGACCCAGTACTTC; CDR3aa: CASSTPGTGAPRETQYF
v_gene: TRBV18; d_gene: -; j_gene: TRBJ1-2; abundance: -; CDR3nt: TGTGCCAGCTCTTACTCGAAAGGCTACACCTTC; CDR3aa: CASSYSKGYTF
v_gene: TRBV7-9; d_gene: -; j_gene: TRBJ1-5; abundance: few; CDR3nt: TGTGCCAGCAGCCCCCTGGCATCAAGTCAGCCCCAGCATTTT; CDR3aa: CASSPLASSQPQHF
v_gene: TRBV25-1; d_gene: -; j_gene: TRBJ2-1; abundance: -; CDR3nt: TGTGCCAGCAGTGTAGACAGTAGGTCCTACAATGAGCAGTTCTTC; CDR3aa: CASSVDSRSYNEQFF
v_gene: TRBV2; d_gene: TRBD1; j_gene: TRBJ1-4; abundance: -; CDR3nt: TGTGCCAGCAAGCAGGGGACAGTGATTGAAAAACTGTTTTTT; CDR3aa: CASKQGTVIEKLFF
v_gene: TRBV3-1/TRBV3-2; d_gene: -; j_gene: TRBJ1-1; abundance: -; CDR3nt: TGTGCCAGCAGCCAAGATCAAGGGAACACTGAAGCTTTCTTT; CDR3aa: CASSQDQGNTEAFF
v_gene: TRBV7-6; d_gene: -; j_gene: TRBJ2-1; abundance: -; CDR3nt: TGTGCCAGCAGCTTCATAGGACAGTGGAATGAGCAGTTCTTC; CDR3aa: CASSFIGQWNEQFF
v_gene: TRBV6-5; d_gene: -; j_gene: TRBJ2-5; abundance: -; CDR3nt: TGTGCCAGCAGTTATTTTGGGACCCCGGAGACCCAGTACTTC; CDR3aa: CASSYFGTPETQYF
v_gene: TRBV27; d_gene: TRBD1; j_gene: TRBJ1-2; abundance: once; CDR3nt: TGTGCCAGCAGTTCGTGGACAGGGATAGAGTATGGCTACACCTTC; CDR3aa: CASSSWTGIEYGYTF
v_gene: TRBV6-5; d_gene: TRBD1; j_gene: TRBJ1-1; abundance: -; CDR3nt: TGTGCCAGCAGCCCGACAGGGAAGAACACTGAAGCTTTCTTT; CDR3aa: CASSPTGKNTEAFF
v_gene: TRBV6-5; d_gene: -; j_gene: TRBJ1-6; abundance: once; CDR3nt: TGTGCCAGCAGCCAAAGGGGGTCCCCCCTCCACTTT; CDR3aa: CASSQRGSPLHF
v_gene: TRBV7-3; d_gene: -; j_gene: TRBJ2-3; abundance: -; CDR3nt: TGTGCCAGCAGCTTCGGGGGCGCGGGGACAGATACGCAGTATTTT; CDR3aa: CASSFGGAGTDTQYF
v_gene: TRBV10-3; d_gene: -; j_gene: TRBJ2-7; abundance: -; CDR3nt: TGTGCCATCAGTCTCCGGGGCACATCGAGCTCCTACGAGCAGTACTTC; CDR3aa: CAISLRGTSSSYEQYF
v_gene: TRBV19; d_gene: TRBD1; j_gene: TRBJ1-5; abundance: -; CDR3nt: TGTGCCAGTAACCCAGGACAGGGGAAACAGCCCCAGCATTTT; CDR3aa: CASNPGQGKQPQHF
v_gene: TRBV9; d_gene: -; j_gene: TRBJ1-4; abundance: -; CDR3nt: TGTGCCAGCAGCGTAGTAGGGTATGGTGAAAAACTGTTTTTT; CDR3aa: CASSVVGYGEKLFF
v_gene: TRBV10-3; d_gene: -; j_gene: TRBJ1-2; abundance: -; CDR3nt: TGTGCCATCAGTGACCAAACAGGGTTGATCGGCTACACCTTC; CDR3aa: CAISDQTGLIGYTF
v_gene: TRBV6-5; d_gene: TRBD2; j_gene: TRBJ2-3; abundance: -; CDR3nt: TGTGCCAGCAGTACTCCGGGGGGGCCGGGAGATACGCAGTATTTT; CDR3aa: CASSTPGGPGDTQYF
v_gene: TRBV19; d_gene: TRBD1; j_gene: TRBJ2-1; abundance: -; CDR3nt: TGTGCCAGTATTCAGGGGGATTCCTACAATGAGCAGTTCTTC; CDR3aa: CASIQGDSYNEQFF
v_gene: TRBV15; d_gene: TRBD2; j_gene: TRBJ2-5; abundance: -; CDR3nt: TGTGCCACCAGCTCCCGCAGTAGCGGGGGTTCACAAGAGACCCAGTACTTC; CDR3aa: CATSSRSSGGSQETQYF
v_gene: TRBV7-8; d_gene: -; j_gene: TRBJ2-7; abundance: few; CDR3nt: TGTGCCAGCAGCTTAGCTGGACAGAAATTCCACGAGCAGTACTTC; CDR3aa: CASSLAGQKFHEQYF
v_gene: TRBV5-1; d_gene: TRBD2; j_gene: TRBJ2-5; abundance: -; CDR3nt: TGCGCCAGCAGCTTGGACCCGGGGGGCCAAGAGACCCAGTACTTC; CDR3aa: CASSLDPGGQETQYF
v_gene: TRBV12-3/TRBV12-4; d_gene: -; j_gene: TRBJ1-5; abundance: -; CDR3nt: TGTGCCAGCGGCAATCAGCCCCAGCATTTT; CDR3aa: CASGNQPQHF
v_gene: TRBV28; d_gene: -; j_gene: TRBJ1-1; abundance: once; CDR3nt: TGTGCCAGCAGTTTTGGAGCTCATGAAGCTTTCTTT; CDR3aa: CASSFGAHEAFF
v_gene: TRBV5-1; d_gene: TRBD2; j_gene: TRBJ2-1; abundance: -; CDR3nt: TGCGCCAGCAGCCGCAGCGGGGGGGCTGATGAGCAGTTCTTC; CDR3aa: CASSRSGGADEQFF
v_gene: TRBV5-1; d_gene: -; j_gene: TRBJ2-3; abundance: once; CDR3nt: TGCGCCAGCAGGGTACATAGCACAGATACGCAGTATTTT; CDR3aa: CASRVHSTDTQYF
v_gene: TRBV5-1; d_gene: -; j_gene: TRBJ1-1; abundance: -; CDR3nt: TGCGCCAGCAGCTTCCACAGGGAAAGTGAAGCTTTCTTT; CDR3aa: CASSFHRESEAFF
v_gene: TRBV19; d_gene: TRBD1; j_gene: TRBJ2-7; abundance: -; CDR3nt: TGTGCCAGTAGTGGACAGGAGATCTTCTACGAGCAGTACTTC; CDR3aa: CASSGQEIFYEQYF
v_gene: TRBV3-1/TRBV3-2; d_gene: TRBD1; j_gene: TRBJ1-2; abundance: -; CDR3nt: TGTGCCAGCAGCCAACCAAAGTCCGGGACAGGGGGCAGCTACACCTTC; CDR3aa: CASSQPKSGTGGSYTF
v_gene: TRBV18; d_gene: TRBD1; j_gene: TRBJ2-2; abundance: medium-sized; CDR3nt: TGTGCCAGCTCGCCGGGACAGGGGGTTTTCGGGGAGCTGTTTTTT; CDR3aa: CASSPGQGVFGELFF
v_gene: TRBV5-4; d_gene: TRBD1; j_gene: TRBJ1-2; abundance: -; CDR3nt: TGTGCCAGCAGCTTGCCGGGACAGGGGGATGGCTACACCTTC; CDR3aa: CASSLPGQGDGYTF
v_gene: TRBV27; d_gene: -; j_gene: TRBJ2-1; abundance: -; CDR3nt: TGTGCCAGCAGTTTATACAGAGAGGAGCAGTTCTTC; CDR3aa: CASSLYREEQFF
v_gene: TRBV10-3; d_gene: -; j_gene: TRBJ2-7; abundance: -; CDR3nt: TGTGCCATCAGATGGGACTCTAGCTCCTACGAGCAGTACTTC; CDR3aa: CAIRWDSSSYEQYF